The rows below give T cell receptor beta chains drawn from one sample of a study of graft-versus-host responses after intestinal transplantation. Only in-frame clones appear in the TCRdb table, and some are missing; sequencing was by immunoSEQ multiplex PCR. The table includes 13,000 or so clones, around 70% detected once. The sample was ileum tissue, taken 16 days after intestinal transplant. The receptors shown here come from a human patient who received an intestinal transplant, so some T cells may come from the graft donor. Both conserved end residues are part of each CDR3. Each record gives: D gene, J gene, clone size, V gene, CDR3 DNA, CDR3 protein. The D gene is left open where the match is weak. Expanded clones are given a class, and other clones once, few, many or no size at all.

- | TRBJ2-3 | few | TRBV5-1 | TGCGCCAGCCGCATGGAGCAGGCAGATACGCAGTATTTT | CASRMEQADTQYF
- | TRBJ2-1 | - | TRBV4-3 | TGCGCCAGCAGCCAAGGCGGAGGGGCGGTACCAAGTCCTAGCTCCTACAATGAGCAGTTCTTC | CASSQGGGAVPSPSSYNEQFF
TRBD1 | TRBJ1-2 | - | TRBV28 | TGTGCCAGCAGTGACAGGGCTGGCTACACCTTC | CASSDRAGYTF
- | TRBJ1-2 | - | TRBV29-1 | TGCAGCGTTGACAGGCAGGGGCATGGCTACACCTTC | CSVDRQGHGYTF
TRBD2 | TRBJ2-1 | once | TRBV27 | TGTGCCAGCAGTTTATCGGTAGCGGGAGGGCATGATGAGCAGTTCTTC | CASSLSVAGGHDEQFF
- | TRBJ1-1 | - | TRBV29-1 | TGCAGCGCGACCTTAGGAGCGGGAAACACTGAAGCTTTCTTT | CSATLGAGNTEAFF
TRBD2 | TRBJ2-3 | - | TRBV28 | TGTGCCAGCAGTAGCGGGGGGGGAGATACGCAGTATTTT | CASSSGGGDTQYF
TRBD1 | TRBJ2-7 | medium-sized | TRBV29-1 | TGCAGCGCGTACAGGGGGAGCTCCTACGAGCAGTACTTC | CSAYRGSSYEQYF
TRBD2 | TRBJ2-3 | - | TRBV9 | TGTGCCAGCAGCGTAGAGGCTAGCGGGGGGGCCGTCACAGATACGCAGTATTTT | CASSVEASGGAVTDTQYF
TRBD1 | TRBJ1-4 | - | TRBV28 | TGTGCCAGCGGAGCCTCCTGGACAGGGAAGGATGAAAAACTGTTTTTT | CASGASWTGKDEKLFF
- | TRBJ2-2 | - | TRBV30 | TGTGCCTGGAGTATTCTCCAGACCGGGGAGCTGTTTTTT | CAWSILQTGELFF
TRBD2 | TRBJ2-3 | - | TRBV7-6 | TGTGCCAGCAGCTTAGTGTCTTGGCTAGCGGGAGGGACAGATACGCAGTATTTT | CASSLVSWLAGGTDTQYF
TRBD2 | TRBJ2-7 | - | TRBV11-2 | TGTGCCAGCAGCTCCCCGGGGACTAGCGGGAGCTACGAGCAGTACTTC | CASSSPGTSGSYEQYF
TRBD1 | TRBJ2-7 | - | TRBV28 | TGTGCCAGCAGACCCACAGGGGGGTCCTACGAGCAGTACTTC | CASRPTGGSYEQYF
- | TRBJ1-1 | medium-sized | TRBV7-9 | TGTGCCAGCAGCTCCCGGGACAAGGACACTGAAGCTTTCTTT | CASSSRDKDTEAFF
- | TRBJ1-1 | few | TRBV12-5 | TGTGCTAGTGGTTTCGGGGGTCTGAACACTGAAGCTTTCTTT | CASGFGGLNTEAFF
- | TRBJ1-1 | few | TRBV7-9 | TGTGCCAGCAGCTTGGACAGAACAGCTTTCTTT | CASSLDRTAFF
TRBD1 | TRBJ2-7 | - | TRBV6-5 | TGTGCCAGCAGTTTTTCTCAGGGGGCCTACGAGCAGTACTTC | CASSFSQGAYEQYF
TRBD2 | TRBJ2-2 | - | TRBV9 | TGTGCCAGCAGCGTAGGTGGCGCGCTAGCGGGATTCGCCGGGGAGCTGTTTTTT | CASSVGGALAGFAGELFF
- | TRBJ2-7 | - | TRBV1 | TGCACCAGCAGCCAAGATTGTGGGCTAGCTGACTTGAGCTACGAGCAGTACTTC | CTSSQDCGLADLSYEQYF
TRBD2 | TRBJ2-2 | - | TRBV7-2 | TGTGCCAGCAGCCCTAGCGGGGGGGTGGCCGGGGAGCTGTTTTTT | CASSPSGGVAGELFF
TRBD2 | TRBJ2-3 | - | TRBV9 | TGTGCCAGCAGCGTAGAAGGCGGGAGGGCCACAGATACGCAGTATTTT | CASSVEGGRATDTQYF
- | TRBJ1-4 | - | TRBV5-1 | TGCGCCAGCAGCTTGGGGGGGGTTGAAAAACTGTTTTTT | CASSLGGVEKLFF
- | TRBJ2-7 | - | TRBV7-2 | TGTGCAGTAGCGGAGATCTCCTACGAGCAGTACTTC | CAVAEISYEQYF
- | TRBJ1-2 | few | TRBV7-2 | TGTGCCAGCAGCGATACCCCCTGGACAGCCCTTAACTATGGCTACACCTTC | CASSDTPWTALNYGYTF
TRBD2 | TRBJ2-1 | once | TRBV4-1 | TGCGCCAGCAGCCAAGATACGGGGGGGGGCCTTTCTTATGAGCAGTTCTTC | CASSQDTGGGLSYEQFF
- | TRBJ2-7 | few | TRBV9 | TGTGCCAGCAGCGTAGGGACAAACTCCTACGAGCAGTACTTC | CASSVGTNSYEQYF
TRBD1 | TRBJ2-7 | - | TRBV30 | TGTGCCTGGGGGGACAGGGATGCCTACGAGCAGTACTTC | CAWGDRDAYEQYF
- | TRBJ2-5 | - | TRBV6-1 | TGTGCCAGCAGCCCCGGGATAATGGCATGGACCCAGTACTTC | CASSPGIMAWTQYF
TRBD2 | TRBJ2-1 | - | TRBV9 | TGTGCCAGCAGCGAGCGGGGGGATTACAATGAGCAGTTCTTC | CASSERGDYNEQFF
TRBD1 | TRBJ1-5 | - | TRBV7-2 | TGTGCCAGCAGCCCGACAGGGGATGCGTGGCCCCAGCATTTT | CASSPTGDAWPQHF
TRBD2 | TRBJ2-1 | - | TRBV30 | TGTGCCTGGAATCCGGGACTAGGTTTGACTGAGCAGTTCTTC | CAWNPGLGLTEQFF
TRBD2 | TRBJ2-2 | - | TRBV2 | TGTGCCAGCAGGGGAGGGACTAGCATACAGAACACCGGGGAGCTGTTTTTT | CASRGGTSIQNTGELFF
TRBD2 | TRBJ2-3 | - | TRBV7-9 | TGTGCCAGCAGCTCCGGTCGGTTGGTAGCGGGGGTCACAGATACGCAGTATTTT | CASSSGRLVAGVTDTQYF
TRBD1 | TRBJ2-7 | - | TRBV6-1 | TGTGCCAGCAGTCGGGACAGGGGGTACGAGCAGTACTTC | CASSRDRGYEQYF
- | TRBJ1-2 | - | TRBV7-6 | TGTGCCAGCAGCCCGCGGCGCTCAGCTATCTATGGCTACACCTTC | CASSPRRSAIYGYTF
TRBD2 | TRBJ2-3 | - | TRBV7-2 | TGTGCCAGCAGCCCAGGGACTAGCGGGGATACGCAGTATTTT | CASSPGTSGDTQYF
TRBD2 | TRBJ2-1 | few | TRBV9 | TGTGCCAGCACTGCTAGCGGGGGAAGCTACAATGAGCAGTTCTTC | CASTASGGSYNEQFF
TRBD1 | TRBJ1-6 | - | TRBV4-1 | TGCGCCAGCAGCCAAGGGTGGACAGGTATCGATTCACCCCTCCACTTT | CASSQGWTGIDSPLHF
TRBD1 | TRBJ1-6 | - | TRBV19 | TGTGCCAGTAGTCCGGGACAGGGCTATAATTCACCCCTCCACTTT | CASSPGQGYNSPLHF
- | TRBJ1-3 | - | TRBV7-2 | TGTGCCAGCAGCTCCTCATTTCCAGGGACTGGAAACACCATATATTTT | CASSSSFPGTGNTIYF
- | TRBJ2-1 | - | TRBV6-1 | TGTGCCAGCAGTGTGCGACAGGATCATGAGCAGTTCTTC | CASSVRQDHEQFF
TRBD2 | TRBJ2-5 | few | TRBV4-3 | TGCGCCAGCAGCCCCCTCGCGGGGGGGCAAGAGACCCAGTACTTC | CASSPLAGGQETQYF
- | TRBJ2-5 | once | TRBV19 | TGTGCCAGTAGTCGGCCAGGCGAAGAGACCCAGTACTTC | CASSRPGEETQYF
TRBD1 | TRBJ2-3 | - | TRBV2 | TGTGCCAGCACTGGGACAGGGAAGGATACGCAGTATTTT | CASTGTGKDTQYF
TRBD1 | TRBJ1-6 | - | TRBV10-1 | TGCGCCAGCGTGCAGGACAGGGAAAAATCACCCCTCCACTTT | CASVQDREKSPLHF
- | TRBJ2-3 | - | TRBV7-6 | TGTGCCAGCACTACGGCGGGGGATACGCAGTATTTT | CASTTAGDTQYF
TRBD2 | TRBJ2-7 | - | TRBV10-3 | TGTGCCATCAGTCCTAGCGGCAGCTCCTACGAGCAGTACTTC | CAISPSGSSYEQYF